Each of the 16 T cell receptor beta chains below was sequenced from the same sample in a study of cytomegalovirus exposure and HLA in healthy donors. The primer mix had 60 Vbeta and 13 Jbeta primers. Sequencing used immunoSEQ multiplex PCR; TCRdb keeps in-frame clones, though not all of them. This sample has 130,000 or so clones, with over 70% found just once. The sample consisted of PBMCs. Receptors originate from a woman aged 40 to 50 in good health and CMV-seropositive.

The chain employs TRBV13 and TRBJ1-2; 8 nucleotides agree with TRBD1. Trimming at V came to 7 bases and at J to 7 bases, leaving 8 bases not matched to a gene. The V gene's germline CDR1 is PRHDT and CDR2 FYEKMQ (reference sequence). There are 13 residues in the CDR3. CDR3 DNA: TGTGCCAGCACCCGGACAGGGAGAATTGGCTACACCTTC. Its translation: CASTRTGRIGYTF.

The rearrangement uses TRBV28 and TRBJ2-1; no clear D gene. The CDR3 contains 14 residues. In germline, CDR1 is MDHEN, CDR2 SYDVKM. Trimming removed 2 bases at V and 4 bases at J, with 9 bases between. The CDR3 DNA reads as TGTGCCAGCAGTTTACTTCCCGCGTACAATGAGCAGTTCTTC. Its translation is CASSLLPAYNEQFF. Looking up the rest from reference TRBV28 and TRBJ2-1 gives the full variable domain: DVKVTQSSRYLVKRTGEKVFLECVQDMDHENMFWYRQDPGLGLRLIYFSYDVKMKEKGDIPEGYSVSREKKERFSLILESASTNQTSMYLCASSLLPAYNEQFFGPGTRLTVL.

V is TRBV7-8 and J is TRBJ1-4; TRBD1 agrees at 7 bases. In germline, CDR1 is SGHVS, CDR2 FQNEAQ. The CDR3 is 15 residues long. J was trimmed by 7 bases and V by 1 base; bases with no gene match: 6. Here the CDR3 reads CASSLGRGPAEKLFF. The CDR3 nucleotides are TGTGCCAGCAGCTTAGGTAGGGGGCCGGCTGAAAAACTGTTTTTT.

The chain is built from TRBV6-1 and TRBJ1-1; TRBD1 matches 9 bases. Germline lookup yields CDR1 MNHNS and CDR2 SASEGT. V shed 6 bases, J shed 3 bases, and the junction held 8 bases outside the gene matches. The CDR3 is 15 amino acids. CDR3 coding DNA: TGTGCCAGCAGGTCACAGGGGGCTACTCACACTGAAGCTTTCTTT. Translating gives CASRSQGATHTEAFF.

The chain combines TRBV30 with TRBJ1-4; maybe TRBD1 (6 bases). CDR1 and CDR2 (germline): GTSNPN, SVGIG (reference sequence). The CDR3 length is 13 residues. V lost 7 bases to trimming and J lost 7 bases, with 16 bases between them. The CDR3 loop reads CAYNRERGEKLFF. The CDR3 bases are TGTGCCTACAACAGGGAAAGGGGTGAAAAACTGTTTTTT. The whole variable domain, filled in from reference TRBV30 and TRBJ1-4, reads SQTIHQWPATLVQPVGSPLSLECTVEGTSNPNLYWYRQAAGRGLQLLFYSVGIGQISSEVPQNLSASRPQDRQFILSSKKLLLSDSGFYLCAYNRERGEKLFFGSGTQLSVL.

This sequence joins TRBV9 and TRBJ1-3; D not resolved. V was shortened by 0 bases and J by 0 bases, with 7 bases between the two germline ends. The CDR3 runs to 15 residues. Per germline, CDR1 SGDLS and CDR2 YYNGEE. CDR3 region: CASSVGGFSGNTIYF. In DNA form, the CDR3 reads TGTGCCAGCAGCGTAGGAGGGTTCTCTGGAAACACCATATATTTT.

The chain links TRBV28 to TRBJ1-2; D unclear. V was shortened by 5 bases and J by 8 bases, with 9 bases between the two germline ends. CDR1 and CDR2 (germline): MDHEN, SYDVKM. The CDR3 is 11 residues long. CDR3 DNA sequence: TGTGCCAGCAGTGCGAATGAGGGCTACACCTTC. Its protein is CASSANEGYTF.

The chain uses TRBV10-3 and TRBJ2-5, with D possibly matching TRBD2 (6 bases). The V gene lost 6 bases and the J gene lost 2 bases, with 13 bases spanning the gap. CDR1 and CDR2 from the germline V gene are ENHRY and SYGVKD. This CDR3 has 14 amino acids. CDR3 nucleotides: TGTGCCATCAGGGATGGGACTGGACAAGAGACCCAGTACTTC. It yields the protein CAIRDGTGQETQYF.

The chain is built from TRBV23-1 and TRBJ2-7, with D possibly matching TRBD1 (5 bases). TRBV23-1 is an open reading frame, and its role is uncertain. The CDR3 has 16 residues. Trimming took 0 bases from V and 2 from J, leaving 14 bases between them. The CDR3 protein is CASSQSNGGATYEQYF. CDR3 nucleotide sequence: TGCGCCAGCAGTCAATCAAACGGTGGGGCTACCTACGAGCAGTACTTC.

The chain employs TRBV15 and TRBJ1-1, with 9 bases identical to TRBD1. This CDR3 is built from 14 residues. The V and J ends lost 6 bases and 1 base, in that order; junction bases with no gene match: 3. The germline CDR1 and CDR2 sequences are LNHNV and YYDKDF (reference sequence). The DNA of the CDR3 is TGTGCCACCAGTTGGGACAGGGCGAACACTGAAGCTTTCTTT. Residues: CATSWDRANTEAFF.

The chain couples TRBV9 to TRBJ2-7, with D hard to call. Germline CDR1 is SGDLS and CDR2 is YYNGEE. The V end lost 0 bases, the J end lost 5 bases, and 6 bases lay between the germline ends. The CDR3 sequence is 12 residues long. CDR3 region: CASSVAGNEQYF. The CDR3 DNA reads as TGTGCCAGCAGCGTAGCGGGTAACGAGCAGTACTTC.

The sample holds a few counts of this clone. This chain connects TRBV5-4 to TRBJ1-2; D unclear. This CDR3 has 12 amino acids. V gave up 0 bases and J gave up 10 bases, with 10 bases separating them. The V gene's germline CDR1 is SGHNT and CDR2 YYREEE (reference sequence). CDR3 sequence (DNA): TGTGCCAGCAGCTTGGAGATCAGTGACTACACCTTC. This codes for CASSLEISDYTF.

This clone is a singleton in its sample. The genes are TRBV2 and TRBJ1-5; D is unclear. The CDR3 is made up of 19 amino acids. The germline V and J ends were trimmed by 4 bases and 0 bases, with 22 bases remaining between them. CDR1 and CDR2 from the germline V gene are SNHLY and FYNNEI. CDR3 in amino acids: CASSGRRMPRGDSNQPQHF. DNA for the CDR3: TGTGCCAGCAGTGGCAGACGTATGCCTCGGGGTGATAGCAATCAGCCCCAGCATTTT.

The V gene is TRBV6-5, the J gene TRBJ2-1; 14 bases are shared with TRBD2. The CDR3 spans 15 residues. V dropped 7 bases and J dropped 8; count of bases not matched to a gene: 7. Germline V gene lookup returns CDR1 MNHEY and CDR2 SVGAGI. The CDR3 is CASKGLAGAEDEQFF. The DNA for the CDR3 is TGTGCCAGCAAGGGACTAGCGGGAGCCGAGGATGAGCAGTTCTTC.

This clone was detected a few times. The chain couples TRBV13 to TRBJ2-7; a possible D gene is TRBD2 (6 bases). V lost 2 bases and J lost 4, with 6 bases in between. The CDR3 covers 12 residues. Per the germline V gene, CDR1 is PRHDT and CDR2 is FYEKMQ (reference sequence). The DNA of the CDR3 is TGTGCCAGCAGCTTACGGGGGTACGAGCAGTACTTC. Its translation: CASSLRGYEQYF.

This clone occurred a few times. The chain couples TRBV5-5 to TRBJ1-5, with D unresolved. The CDR3 is 12 amino acids. The V gene lost 2 bases and the J gene lost 10 bases, with 10 bases spanning the gap. CDR1 is SGHKS, CDR2 YYEKEE, per germline (reference sequence). The CDR3, as DNA: TGTGCCAGCAGCTTACTGGGAGAACCCCAGCATTTT. It specifies CASSLLGEPQHF. The full variable domain, completed using reference TRBV5-5 and TRBJ1-5, is DAGVTQSPTHLIKTRGQQVTLRCSPISGHKSVSWYQQVLGQGPQFIFQYYEKEERGRGNFPDRFSARQFPNYSSELNVNALLLGDSALYLCASSLLGEPQHFGDGTRLSIL.